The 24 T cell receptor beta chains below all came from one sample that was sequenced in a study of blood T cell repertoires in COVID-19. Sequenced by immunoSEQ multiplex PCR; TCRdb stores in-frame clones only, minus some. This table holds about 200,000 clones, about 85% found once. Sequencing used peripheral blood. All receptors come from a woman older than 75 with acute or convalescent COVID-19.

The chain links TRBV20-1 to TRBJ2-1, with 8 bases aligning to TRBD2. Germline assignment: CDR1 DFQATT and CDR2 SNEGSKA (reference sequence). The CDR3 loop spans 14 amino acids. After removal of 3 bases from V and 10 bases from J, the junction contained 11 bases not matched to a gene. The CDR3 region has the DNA TGCAGTGCTAGTGTAGCGGGGTCGGATCGGGAGCAGTTCTTC. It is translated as CSASVAGSDREQFF.

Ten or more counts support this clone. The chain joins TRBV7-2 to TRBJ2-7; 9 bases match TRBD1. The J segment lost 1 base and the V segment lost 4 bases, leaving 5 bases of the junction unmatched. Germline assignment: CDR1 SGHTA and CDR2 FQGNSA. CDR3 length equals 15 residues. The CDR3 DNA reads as TGTGCCAGCAGCTATTCCGGGACAGGGTCCTACGAGCAGTACTTC. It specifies CASSYSGTGSYEQYF.

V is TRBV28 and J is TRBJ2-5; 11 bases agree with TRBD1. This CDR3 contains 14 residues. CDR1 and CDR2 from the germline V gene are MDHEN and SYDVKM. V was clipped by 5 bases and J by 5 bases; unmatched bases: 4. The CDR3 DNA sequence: TGTGCCAGCAGTCCCGGACAGGGGGCCGAGACCCAGTACTTC. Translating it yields CASSPGQGAETQYF. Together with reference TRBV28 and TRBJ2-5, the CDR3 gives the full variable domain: DVKVTQSSRYLVKRTGEKVFLECVQDMDHENMFWYRQDPGLGLRLIYFSYDVKMKEKGDIPEGYSVSREKKERFSLILESASTNQTSMYLCASSPGQGAETQYFGPGTRLLVL.

CDR3 sequence (DNA): TGTGCCAAACACCCCCCGGGGACTCCCACCCGCGAGCAGTACTTC. This sequence encodes CAKHPPGTPTREQYF. The chain uses TRBV5-6 and TRBJ2-7; possibly TRBD2 for D (6 bases). Germline values: CDR1 SGHDT, CDR2 YYEEEE. V dropped 9 bases and J dropped 6 bases, with 25 bases sitting between them. There are 15 residues in the CDR3.

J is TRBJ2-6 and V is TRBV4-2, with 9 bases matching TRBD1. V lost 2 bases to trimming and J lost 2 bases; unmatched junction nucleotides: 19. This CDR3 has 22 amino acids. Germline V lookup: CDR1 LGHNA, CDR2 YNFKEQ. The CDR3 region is CASSQYPPGQGVQFAGANVLTF. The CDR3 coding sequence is TGTGCCAGCAGCCAATACCCCCCGGGACAGGGAGTCCAATTCGCTGGGGCCAACGTCCTGACTTTC.

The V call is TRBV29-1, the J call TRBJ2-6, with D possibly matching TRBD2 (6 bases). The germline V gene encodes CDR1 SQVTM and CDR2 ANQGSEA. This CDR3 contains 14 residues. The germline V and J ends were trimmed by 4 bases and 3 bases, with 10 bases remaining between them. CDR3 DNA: TGCAGCGTTGGGCGGGGCGATGGGGCCAACGTCCTGACTTTC. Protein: CSVGRGDGANVLTF.

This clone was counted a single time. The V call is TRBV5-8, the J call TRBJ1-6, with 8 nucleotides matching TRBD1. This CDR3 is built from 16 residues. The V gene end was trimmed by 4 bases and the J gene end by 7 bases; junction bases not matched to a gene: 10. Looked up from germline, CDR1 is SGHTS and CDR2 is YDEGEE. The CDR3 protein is CASSPGQGSFNSPLHF. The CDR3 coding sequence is TGTGCCAGCAGCCCTGGACAGGGAAGTTTCAATTCACCCCTCCACTTT.

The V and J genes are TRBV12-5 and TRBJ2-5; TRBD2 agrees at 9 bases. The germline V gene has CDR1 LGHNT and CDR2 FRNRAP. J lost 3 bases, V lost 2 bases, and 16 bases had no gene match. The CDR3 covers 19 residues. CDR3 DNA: TGTGCTAGTGGTTTGCTCGCGGTCCCCGGGGCTAGCGGGAAAGAGACCCAGTACTTC. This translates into CASGLLAVPGASGKETQYF.

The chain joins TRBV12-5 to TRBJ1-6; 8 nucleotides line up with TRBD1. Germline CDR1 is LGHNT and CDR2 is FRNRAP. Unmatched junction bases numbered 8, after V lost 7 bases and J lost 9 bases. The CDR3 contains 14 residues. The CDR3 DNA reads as TGTGCTAGTGCCTGGGAACAGGGGGTTTCACCCCTCCACTTT. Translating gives CASAWEQGVSPLHF.

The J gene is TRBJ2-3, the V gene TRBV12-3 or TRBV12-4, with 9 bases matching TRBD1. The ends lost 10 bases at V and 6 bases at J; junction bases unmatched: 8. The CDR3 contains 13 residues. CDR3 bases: TGTGCCATTACACAGGGGGCTGTCGATACGCAGTATTTT. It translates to CAITQGAVDTQYF.

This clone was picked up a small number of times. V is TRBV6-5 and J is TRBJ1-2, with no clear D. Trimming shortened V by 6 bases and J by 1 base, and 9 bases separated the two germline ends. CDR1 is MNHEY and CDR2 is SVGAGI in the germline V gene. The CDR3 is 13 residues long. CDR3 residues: CASRPIVNYGYTF. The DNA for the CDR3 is TGTGCCAGCAGACCTATAGTTAACTATGGCTACACCTTC.

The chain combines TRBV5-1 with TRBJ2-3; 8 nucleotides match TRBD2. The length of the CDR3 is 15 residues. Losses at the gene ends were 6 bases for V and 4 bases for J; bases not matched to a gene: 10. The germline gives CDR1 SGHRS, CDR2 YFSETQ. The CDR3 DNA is TGCGCCAGCAACCCCCTGGCGGGAGGATCAGATACGCAGTATTTT. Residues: CASNPLAGGSDTQYF.

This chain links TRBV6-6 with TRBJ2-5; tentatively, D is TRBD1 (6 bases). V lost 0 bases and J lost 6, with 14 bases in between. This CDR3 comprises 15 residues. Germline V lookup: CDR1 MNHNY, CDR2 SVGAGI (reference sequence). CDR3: CASSYSGQLVQTQYF. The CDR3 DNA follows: TGTGCCAGCAGTTACTCCGGACAGCTAGTCCAGACCCAGTACTTC.

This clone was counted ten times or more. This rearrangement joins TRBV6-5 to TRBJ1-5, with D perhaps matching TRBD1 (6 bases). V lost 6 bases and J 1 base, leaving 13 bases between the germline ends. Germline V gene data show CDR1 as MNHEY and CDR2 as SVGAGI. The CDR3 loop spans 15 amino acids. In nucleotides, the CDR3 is TGTGCCAGCAGGTCCACACAGGGAAGCAATCAGCCCCAGCATTTT. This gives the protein CASRSTQGSNQPQHF.

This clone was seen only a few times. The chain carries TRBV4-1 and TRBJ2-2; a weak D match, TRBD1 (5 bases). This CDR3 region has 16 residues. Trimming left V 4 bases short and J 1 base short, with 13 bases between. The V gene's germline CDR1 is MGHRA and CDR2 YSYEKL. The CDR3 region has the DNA TGCGCCAGCAGCCCCAGACAGCCCGGGAACACCGGGGAGCTGTTTTTT. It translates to CASSPRQPGNTGELFF.

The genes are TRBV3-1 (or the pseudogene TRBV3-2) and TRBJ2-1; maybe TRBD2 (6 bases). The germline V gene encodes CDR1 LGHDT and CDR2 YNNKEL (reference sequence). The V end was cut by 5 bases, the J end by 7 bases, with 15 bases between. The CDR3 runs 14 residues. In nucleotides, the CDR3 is TGTGCCAGCAGCAACCGACTAGTTGGGAATGAGCAGTTCTTC. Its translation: CASSNRLVGNEQFF.

CDR3 residues: CATTPGQGYYNEQFF. In DNA, the CDR3 is TGTGCCACCACCCCGGGACAGGGGTACTACAATGAGCAGTTCTTC. The chain joins TRBV19 to TRBJ2-1; 10 bases match TRBD1. Per the germline V gene, CDR1 is LNHDA and CDR2 is SQIVND (reference sequence). CDR3 size: 15 residues. The trim removed 10 bases at V and 3 bases at J, leaving 9 bases unmatched.

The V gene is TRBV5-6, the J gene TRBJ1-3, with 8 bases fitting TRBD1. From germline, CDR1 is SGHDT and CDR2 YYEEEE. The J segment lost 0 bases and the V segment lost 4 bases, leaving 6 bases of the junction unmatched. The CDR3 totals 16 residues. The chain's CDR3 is CASSGNGQGSGNTIYF. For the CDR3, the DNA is TGTGCCAGCAGCGGAAACGGACAGGGCTCTGGAAACACCATATATTTT. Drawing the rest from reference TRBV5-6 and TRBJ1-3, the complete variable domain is DAGVTQSPTHLIKTRGQQVTLRCSPKSGHDTVSWYQQALGQGPQFIFQYYEEEERQRGNFPDRFSGHQFPNYSSELNVNALLLGDSALYLCASSGNGQGSGNTIYFGEGSWLTVV.

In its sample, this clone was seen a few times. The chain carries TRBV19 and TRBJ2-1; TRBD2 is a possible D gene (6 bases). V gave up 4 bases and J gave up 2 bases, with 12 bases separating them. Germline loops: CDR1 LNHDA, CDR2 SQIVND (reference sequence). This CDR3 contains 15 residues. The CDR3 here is CASSTGTGAYNEQFF. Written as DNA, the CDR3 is TGTGCCAGTAGTACCGGGACGGGAGCCTACAATGAGCAGTTCTTC.

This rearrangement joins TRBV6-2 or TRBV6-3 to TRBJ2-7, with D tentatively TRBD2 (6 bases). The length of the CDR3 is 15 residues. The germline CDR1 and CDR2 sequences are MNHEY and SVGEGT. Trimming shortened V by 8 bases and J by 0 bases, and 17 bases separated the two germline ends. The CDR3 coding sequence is TGTGCCAGCGGCCTGGGAGGCAGCACCTCCTACGAGCAGTACTTC. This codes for CASGLGGSTSYEQYF.

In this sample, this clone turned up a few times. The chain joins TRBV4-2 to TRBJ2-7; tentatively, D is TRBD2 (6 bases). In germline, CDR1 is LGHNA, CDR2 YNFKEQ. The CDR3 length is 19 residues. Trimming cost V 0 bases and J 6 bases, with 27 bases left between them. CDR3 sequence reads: CASSQDRGTPQDSTREQYF. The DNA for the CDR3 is TGTGCCAGCAGCCAAGATCGGGGGACTCCCCAGGATTCGACACGCGAGCAGTACTTC.

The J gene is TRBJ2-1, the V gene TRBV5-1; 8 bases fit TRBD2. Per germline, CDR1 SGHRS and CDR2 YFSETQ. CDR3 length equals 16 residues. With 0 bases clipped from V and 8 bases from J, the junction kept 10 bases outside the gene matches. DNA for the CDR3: TGCGCCAGCAGCTTGGGGGTAGCGGGAAGTGTGGATGAGCAGTTCTTC. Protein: CASSLGVAGSVDEQFF.

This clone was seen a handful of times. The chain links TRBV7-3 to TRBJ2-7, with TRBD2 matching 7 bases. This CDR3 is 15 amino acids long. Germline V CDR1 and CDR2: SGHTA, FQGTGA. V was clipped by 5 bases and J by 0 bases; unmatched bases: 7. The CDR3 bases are TGTGCCAGCAGCCCCAGCGCGGGGGACTCCTACGAGCAGTACTTC. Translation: CASSPSAGDSYEQYF. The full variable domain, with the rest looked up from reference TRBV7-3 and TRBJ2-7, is GAGVSQTPSNKVTEKGKYVELRCDPISGHTALYWYRQSLGQGPEFLIYFQGTGAADDSGLPNDRFFAVRPEGSVSTLKIQRTERGDSAVYLCASSPSAGDSYEQYFGPGTRLTVT.

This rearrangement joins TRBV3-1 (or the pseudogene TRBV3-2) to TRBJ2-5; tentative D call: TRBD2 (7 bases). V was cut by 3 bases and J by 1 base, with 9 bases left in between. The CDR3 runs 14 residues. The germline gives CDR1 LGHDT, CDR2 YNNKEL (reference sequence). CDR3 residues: CASSQAGAQETQYF. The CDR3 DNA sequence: TGTGCCAGCAGCCAGGCGGGGGCCCAAGAGACCCAGTACTTC.